Given below is one T cell receptor beta chain in context. The length of the CDR3 is 13 residues. Trimming pared 11 bases from V and 0 bases from J, leaving 13 bases between. In germline, CDR1 is MDHEN, CDR2 SYDVKM. TCRdb's table, derived via immunoSEQ multiplex PCR, lists solely in-frame clones and lacks some. The sample records 210,000 or so clones, 85% to 90% being singletons. The data were obtained in a study of cytomegalovirus exposure and HLA in healthy donors. The rearrangement joins TRBV28 to TRBJ1-1; TRBD1 might be the D (5 bases). The clonotype originates from a woman younger than 35 in good health and CMV-seronegative. The sequenced sample was PBMCs. This CDR3 is CASNGGVNTEAFF. The CDR3 DNA reads as TGTGCCTCCAACGGGGGTGTGAACACTGAAGCTTTCTTT.